These 4 T cell receptor beta chains share one sample of origin, sequenced in a study of T cell changes during pregnancy in multiple sclerosis. TCRdb keeps only in-frame clones here, not all; method: immunoSEQ multiplex PCR. Of some 41,000 clones listed, around 90% are singletons. Sequenced material: CD4+ T cells from peripheral blood mononuclear cells, taken in the third trimester of pregnancy. The source is a female donor in good health, enrolled as a control in a pregnancy study.

This clone was recorded a few times. This chain links TRBV7-9 with TRBJ2-7; D may be TRBD2 (5 bases). CDR1 SEHNR and CDR2 FQNEAQ come from the germline V gene (reference sequence). This CDR3 has 12 residues. V was shortened by 10 bases and J by 2 bases, with 12 bases between the two germline ends. The CDR3 nucleotides are TGTGCCACGGGAACCGGGGCCTACGAGCAGTACTTC. It specifies CATGTGAYEQYF. Based on the CDR3 plus reference TRBV7-9 and TRBJ2-7, the full variable domain is DTGVSQNPRHKITKRGQNVTFRCDPISEHNRLYWYRQTLGQGPEFLTYFQNEAQLEKSRLLSDRFSAERPKGSFSTLEIQRTEQGDSAMYLCATGTGAYEQYFGPGTRLTVT.

This clone has more than one count but fewer than ten. The rearrangement uses TRBV21-1 and TRBJ1-4. TRBV21-1 is a documented pseudogene. The CDR3 has 16 amino acids. Here the CDR3 DNA reads TGTGCCAGCAGCAAAGACGGGGGTCAACAACATGAAAAACTGTTTTTT. Translated, it gives CASSKDGGQQHEKLFF.

CDR3: CATRRDRVSYEQYF. CDR3 in DNA: TGTGCCACCCGTAGGGACAGGGTCTCCTACGAGCAGTACTTC. This chain uses TRBV15 with TRBJ2-7; 9 bases line up with TRBD1. Germline V CDR1 and CDR2: LNHNV, YYDKDF (reference sequence). With V trimmed by 8 bases and J by 0 bases, 5 bases remained unmatched. The CDR3 extends over 14 amino acids.

The V gene is TRBV11-2, the J gene TRBJ1-1; tentatively, D is TRBD1 (6 bases). With 1 base removed from V and 5 bases from J, the gap between germline ends came to 17 bases. Germline CDR1 is SGHAT and CDR2 is FQNNGV. The CDR3 extends over 16 amino acids. In DNA form, the CDR3 reads TGTGCCAGCAGCTTAGCCCCAGGAACAGGGAAGACTGAAGCTTTCTTT. As protein: CASSLAPGTGKTEAFF.